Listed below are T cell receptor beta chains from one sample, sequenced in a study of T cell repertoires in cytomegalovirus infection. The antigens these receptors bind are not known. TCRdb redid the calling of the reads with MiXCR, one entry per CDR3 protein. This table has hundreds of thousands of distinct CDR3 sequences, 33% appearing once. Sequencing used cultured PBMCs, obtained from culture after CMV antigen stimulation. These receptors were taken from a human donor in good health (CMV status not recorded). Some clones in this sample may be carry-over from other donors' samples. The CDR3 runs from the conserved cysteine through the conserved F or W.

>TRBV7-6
CASLSASSDTQYF
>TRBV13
CASSPFGGIGTDTQYF
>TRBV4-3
CASSPDRNPTGELFF
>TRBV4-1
CASTSRTDFYGYTF
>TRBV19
CASSSGVTASGNTIYF
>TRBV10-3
CAIKVTPDTEAFF
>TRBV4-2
CASSPGLGDTGELFF
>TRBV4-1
CASSQASSGSLGPDTQYF
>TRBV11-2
CASSSRLAGGPSYNEQFF
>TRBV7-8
CASKGGTGQETQYF
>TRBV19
CASSKDSRYQETQYF
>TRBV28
CASSLQIRRLGDREGEAFF
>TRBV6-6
CASSYPNQGGGTQPQHF
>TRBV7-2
CASSLASLFTDTQYF
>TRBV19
CASSVPRGLSKNIQYF
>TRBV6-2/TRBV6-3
CASSFRVDTEAFF
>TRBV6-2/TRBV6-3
CASAGLGNNNEQFF
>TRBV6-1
CASSEGLAPDTQYF
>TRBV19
CASSRRLAGISYQETQYF
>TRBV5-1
CASSPDIGRNTEAFF
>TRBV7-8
CASSTRGSNTQYF
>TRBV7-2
CASSLWAQAGNEQFF
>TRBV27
CASSSRAGGLYEQYF
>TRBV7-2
CASSLDSTGSEKLFF
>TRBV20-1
CSAREGSGGEQYF
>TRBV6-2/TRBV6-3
CASRSGITDTQYF
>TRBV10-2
CASSQGRLQETQYF
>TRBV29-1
CSVRLTSTDTQYF
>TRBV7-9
CASSSGQGAFEAFF
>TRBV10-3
CAISESRTGFVEQYF
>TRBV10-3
CAARDRLNEKLFF
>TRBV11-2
CASSLVAAASYNEQFF
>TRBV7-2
CASSLAGTANTEAFF
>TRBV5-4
CASSYRGLGLAGAQQFF
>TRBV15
CATREPPGHEQFF
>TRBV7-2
CASSLGQGKNTEAFF
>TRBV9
CASSADRLDVDGYTF
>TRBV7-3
CASSLPPPDGKKYF
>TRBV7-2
CASSLVGWGPTEAFF
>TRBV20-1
CSASEWGYSYNEQFF
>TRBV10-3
CAIRDTQVADTQYF
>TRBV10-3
CAITRGPTLGEQFF
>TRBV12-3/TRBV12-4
CASSYPGTYNEQFF
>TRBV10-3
CAIRDLAAHDTDTQYF
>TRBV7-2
CASSPPTSGRHTQYF
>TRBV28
CASSGTGDLNF
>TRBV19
CASSTPQTGHGYTF
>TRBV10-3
CAIRETGQGTEAFF
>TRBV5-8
CASSAGRSGGETQYF
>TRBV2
CASRPQTGVKETQYF
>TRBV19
CASSVQGTTQYF
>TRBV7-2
CASSLLGGGSTEAFF
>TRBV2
CASSEDMGDRGQETQYF
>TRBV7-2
CASSERAGGQETQYF
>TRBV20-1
CSARDPAGQRSPLHF